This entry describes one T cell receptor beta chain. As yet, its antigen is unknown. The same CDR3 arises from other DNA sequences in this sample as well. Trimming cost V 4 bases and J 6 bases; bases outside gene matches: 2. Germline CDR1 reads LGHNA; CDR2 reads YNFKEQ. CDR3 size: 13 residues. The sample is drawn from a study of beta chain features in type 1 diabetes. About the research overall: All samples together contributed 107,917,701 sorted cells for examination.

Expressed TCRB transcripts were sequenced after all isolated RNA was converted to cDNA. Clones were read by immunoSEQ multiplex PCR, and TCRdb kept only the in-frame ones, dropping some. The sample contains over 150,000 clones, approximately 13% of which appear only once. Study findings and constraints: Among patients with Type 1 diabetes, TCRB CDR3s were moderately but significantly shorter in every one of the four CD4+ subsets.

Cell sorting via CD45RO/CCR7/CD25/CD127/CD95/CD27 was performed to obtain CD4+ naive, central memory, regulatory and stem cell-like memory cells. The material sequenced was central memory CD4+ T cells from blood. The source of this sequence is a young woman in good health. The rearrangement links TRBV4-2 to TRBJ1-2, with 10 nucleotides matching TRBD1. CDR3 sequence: CASSLGTGDGYTF. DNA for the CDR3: TGTGCCAGCAGCCTCGGGACAGGGGATGGCTACACCTTC.